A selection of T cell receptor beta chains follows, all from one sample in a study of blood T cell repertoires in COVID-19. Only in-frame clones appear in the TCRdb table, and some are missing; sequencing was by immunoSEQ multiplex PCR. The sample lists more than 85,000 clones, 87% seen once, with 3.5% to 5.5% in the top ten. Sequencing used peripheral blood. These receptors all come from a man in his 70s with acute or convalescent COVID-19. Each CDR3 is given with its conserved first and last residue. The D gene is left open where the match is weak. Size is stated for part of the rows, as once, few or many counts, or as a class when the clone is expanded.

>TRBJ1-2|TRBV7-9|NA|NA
CASSFREGYGYTF
TGTGCCAGCAGCTTTCGGGAGGGATATGGCTACACCTTC
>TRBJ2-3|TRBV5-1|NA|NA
CASSLGRGSADTQYF
TGCGCCAGCAGCTTGGGTAGGGGAAGCGCAGATACGCAGTATTTT
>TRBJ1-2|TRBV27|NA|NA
CASSLSPRNYGYTF
TGTGCCAGCAGTTTATCTCCCAGGAACTATGGCTACACCTTC
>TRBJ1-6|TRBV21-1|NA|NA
CASSKIDGGYNSPLHF
TGTGCCAGCAGCAAAATAGACGGGGGATATAATTCACCCCTCCACTTT
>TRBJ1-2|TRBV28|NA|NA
CASSDRVRRFHGYTF
TGTGCCAGCAGTGACCGGGTCCGCCGTTTTCATGGCTACACCTTC
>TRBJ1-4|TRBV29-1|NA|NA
CSVGDRNEKLFF
TGCAGCGTGGGAGACAGGAATGAAAAACTGTTTTTT
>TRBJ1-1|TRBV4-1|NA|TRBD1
CASSHPDRGPTEAFF
TGCGCCAGCAGCCACCCCGACAGGGGGCCCACTGAAGCTTTCTTT
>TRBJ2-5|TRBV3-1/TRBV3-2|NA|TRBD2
CASSQLRGGESTQYF
TGTGCCAGCAGCCAACTGCGCGGGGGGGAATCGACCCAGTACTTC
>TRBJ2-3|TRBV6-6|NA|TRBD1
CASSSIPTGGTDTQYF
TGTGCCAGCAGTTCCATTCCAACAGGGGGCACAGATACGCAGTATTTT
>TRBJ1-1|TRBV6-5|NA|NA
CASSWRRNTEAFF
TGTGCCAGCAGCTGGAGGCGGAACACTGAAGCTTTCTTT
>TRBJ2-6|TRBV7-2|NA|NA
CASSFGGFAGANVLTF
TGTGCCAGCAGCTTTGGGGGGTTCGCTGGGGCCAACGTCCTGACTTTC
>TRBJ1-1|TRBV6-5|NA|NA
CAIGTGRPEAFF
TGTGCCATCGGAACAGGACGGCCTGAAGCTTTCTTT
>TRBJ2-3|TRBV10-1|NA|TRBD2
CASSVSSGGVGTDTQYF
TGCGCCAGCAGTGTATCGAGCGGGGGAGTAGGCACAGATACGCAGTATTTT
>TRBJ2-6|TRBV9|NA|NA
CASSAGHRNSGANVLTF
TGTGCCAGCAGCGCGGGACACCGCAACTCTGGGGCCAACGTCCTGACTTTC
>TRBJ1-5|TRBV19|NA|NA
CASQIGGASNQPQHF
TGTGCCAGCCAAATCGGGGGGGCGAGCAATCAGCCCCAGCATTTT
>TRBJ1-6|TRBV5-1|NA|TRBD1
CASSLGQGNNSPLHF
TGCGCCAGCAGCTTGGGACAGGGAAATAATTCACCCCTCCACTTT
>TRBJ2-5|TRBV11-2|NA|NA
CASSLGGVQETQYF
TGTGCCAGCAGCTTAGGGGGGGTACAAGAGACCCAGTACTTC
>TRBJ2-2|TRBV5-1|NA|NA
CASSLGQGSNTGELFF
TGCGCCAGCAGCTTGGGGCAGGGGAGCAACACCGGGGAGCTGTTTTTT
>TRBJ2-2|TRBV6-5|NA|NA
CASSYSTRRTGELFF
TGTGCCAGCAGTTACTCGACTAGAAGGACCGGGGAGCTGTTTTTT
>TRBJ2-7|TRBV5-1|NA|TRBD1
CASSLGGTGREQYF
TGCGCCAGCAGCTTGGGCGGGACAGGGCGCGAGCAGTACTTC
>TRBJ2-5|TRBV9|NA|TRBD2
CASSVALAEETQYF
TGTGCCAGCAGCGTAGCACTAGCGGAGGAGACCCAGTACTTC
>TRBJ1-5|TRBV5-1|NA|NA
CASSPQGRGEPQHF
TGCGCCAGCAGCCCTCAGGGGAGAGGGGAGCCCCAGCATTTT
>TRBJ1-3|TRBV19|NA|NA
CASSAAVWGNTIYF
TGTGCCAGTAGTGCGGCCGTTTGGGGAAACACCATATATTTT
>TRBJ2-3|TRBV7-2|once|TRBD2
CASSPRGGTDTQYF
TGTGCCAGCAGCCCCCGGGGGGGTACGGATACGCAGTATTTT
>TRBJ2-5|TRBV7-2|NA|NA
CASSLGGPSQETQYF
TGTGCCAGCAGCTTAGGGGGCCCCTCTCAAGAGACCCAGTACTTC
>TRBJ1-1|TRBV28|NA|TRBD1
CASVRQGADTEAFF
TGTGCCAGCGTTAGACAGGGGGCGGACACTGAAGCTTTCTTT